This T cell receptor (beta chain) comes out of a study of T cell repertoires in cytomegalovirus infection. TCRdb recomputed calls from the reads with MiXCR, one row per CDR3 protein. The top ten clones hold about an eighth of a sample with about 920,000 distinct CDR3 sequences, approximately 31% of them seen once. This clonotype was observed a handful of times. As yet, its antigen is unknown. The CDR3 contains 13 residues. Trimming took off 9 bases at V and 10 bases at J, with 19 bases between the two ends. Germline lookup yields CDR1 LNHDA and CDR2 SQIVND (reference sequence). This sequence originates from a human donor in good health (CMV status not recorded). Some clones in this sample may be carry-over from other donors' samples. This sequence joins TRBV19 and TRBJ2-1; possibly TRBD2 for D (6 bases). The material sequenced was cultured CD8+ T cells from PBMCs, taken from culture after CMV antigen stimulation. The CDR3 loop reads CASCGVVYGEQFF. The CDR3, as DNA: TGTGCCAGCTGCGGGGTGGTATACGGAGAGCAGTTCTTC.